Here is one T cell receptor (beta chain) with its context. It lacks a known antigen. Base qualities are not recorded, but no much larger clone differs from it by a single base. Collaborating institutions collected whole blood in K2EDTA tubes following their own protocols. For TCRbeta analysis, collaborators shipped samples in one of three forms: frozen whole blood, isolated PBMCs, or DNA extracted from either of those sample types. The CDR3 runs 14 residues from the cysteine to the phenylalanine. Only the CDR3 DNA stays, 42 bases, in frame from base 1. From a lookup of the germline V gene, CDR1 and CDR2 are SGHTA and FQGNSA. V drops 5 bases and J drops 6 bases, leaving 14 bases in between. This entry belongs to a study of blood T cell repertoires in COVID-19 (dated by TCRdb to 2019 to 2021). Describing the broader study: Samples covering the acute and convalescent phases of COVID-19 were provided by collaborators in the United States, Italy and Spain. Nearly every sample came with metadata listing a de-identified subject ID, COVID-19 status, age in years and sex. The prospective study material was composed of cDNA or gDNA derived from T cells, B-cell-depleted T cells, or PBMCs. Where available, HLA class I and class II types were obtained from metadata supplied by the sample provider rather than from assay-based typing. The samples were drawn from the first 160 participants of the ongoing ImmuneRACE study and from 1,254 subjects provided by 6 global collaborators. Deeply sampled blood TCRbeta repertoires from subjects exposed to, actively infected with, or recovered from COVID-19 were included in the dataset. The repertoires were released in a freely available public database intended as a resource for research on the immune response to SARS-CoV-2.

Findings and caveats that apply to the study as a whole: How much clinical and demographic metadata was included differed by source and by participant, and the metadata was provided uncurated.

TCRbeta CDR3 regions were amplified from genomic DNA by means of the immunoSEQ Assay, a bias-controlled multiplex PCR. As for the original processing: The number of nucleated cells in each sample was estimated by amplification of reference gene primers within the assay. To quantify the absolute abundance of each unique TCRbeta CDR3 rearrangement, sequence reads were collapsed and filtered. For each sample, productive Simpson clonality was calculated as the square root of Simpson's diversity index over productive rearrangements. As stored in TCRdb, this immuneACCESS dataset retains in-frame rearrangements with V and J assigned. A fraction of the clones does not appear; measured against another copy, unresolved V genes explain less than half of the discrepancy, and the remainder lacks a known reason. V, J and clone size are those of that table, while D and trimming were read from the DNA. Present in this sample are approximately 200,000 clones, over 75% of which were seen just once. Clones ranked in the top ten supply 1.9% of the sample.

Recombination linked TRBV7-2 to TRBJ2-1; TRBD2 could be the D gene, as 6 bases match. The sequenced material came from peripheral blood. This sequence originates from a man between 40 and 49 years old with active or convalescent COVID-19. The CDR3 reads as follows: CASSPYTSFNEQFF. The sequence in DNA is TGTGCCAGCAGCCCATACACTAGCTTCAATGAGCAGTTCTTC.